This TCR beta chain comes out of a study of blood T cell repertoires in COVID-19. In germline, CDR1 is MDHEN, CDR2 SYDVKM. The V and J ends lost 2 bases and 3 bases respectively, with 26 bases between them. The CDR3 has 19 residues. Method: immunoSEQ multiplex PCR; TCRdb's copy keeps in-frame clones and lacks some. The table lists 110,000 to 150,000 clones, roughly 80% of them singletons, with 1.5% to 2% in the top ten. Shortly before study entry, within 2 weeks, exposed participants had met a COVID-19 case. V usage is TRBV28 and J usage is TRBJ2-7; D is possibly TRBD2 (6 bases). The sample was PBMCs or T cells enriched from blood (not recorded which). This TCR derives from a woman younger than 35 who had been exposed to COVID-19. The chain's CDR3 is CASSLTPPGVIGRFYEQYF. Written as DNA, the CDR3 is TGTGCCAGCAGTTTAACCCCGCCGGGGGTAATAGGCCGATTCTACGAGCAGTACTTC.